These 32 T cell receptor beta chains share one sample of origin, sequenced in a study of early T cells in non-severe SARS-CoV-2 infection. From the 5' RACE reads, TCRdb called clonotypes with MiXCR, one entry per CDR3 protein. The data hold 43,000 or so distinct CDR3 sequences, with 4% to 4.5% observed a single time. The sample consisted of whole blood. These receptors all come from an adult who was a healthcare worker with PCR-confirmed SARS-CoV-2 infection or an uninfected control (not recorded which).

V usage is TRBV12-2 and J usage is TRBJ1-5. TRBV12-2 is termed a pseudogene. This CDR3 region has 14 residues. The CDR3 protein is CASRLPGDYQPQHF. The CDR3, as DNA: TGTGCAAGTCGCTTACCGGGGGACTATCAGCCCCAGCATTTT.

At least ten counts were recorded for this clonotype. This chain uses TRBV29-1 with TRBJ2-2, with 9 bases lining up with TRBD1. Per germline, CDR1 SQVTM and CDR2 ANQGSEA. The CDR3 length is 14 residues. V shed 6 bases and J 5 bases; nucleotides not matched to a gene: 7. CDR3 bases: TGCAGCGTCGTCGGACAGGGGCTAACCGGGGAGCTGTTTTTT. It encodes CSVVGQGLTGELFF.

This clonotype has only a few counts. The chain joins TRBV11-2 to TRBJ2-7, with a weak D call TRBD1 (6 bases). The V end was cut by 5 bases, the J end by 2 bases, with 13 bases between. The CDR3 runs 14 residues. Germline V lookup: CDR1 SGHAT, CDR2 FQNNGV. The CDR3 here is CASSRPGATYEQYF. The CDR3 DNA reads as TGTGCCAGCAGCCGACCAGGGGCCACCTACGAGCAGTACTTC. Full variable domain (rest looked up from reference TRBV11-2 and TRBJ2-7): EAGVAQSPRYKIIEKRQSVAFWCNPISGHATLYWYQQILGQGPKLLIQFQNNGVVDDSQLPKDRFSAERLKGVDSTLKIQPAKLEDSAVYLCASSRPGATYEQYFGPGTRLTVT.

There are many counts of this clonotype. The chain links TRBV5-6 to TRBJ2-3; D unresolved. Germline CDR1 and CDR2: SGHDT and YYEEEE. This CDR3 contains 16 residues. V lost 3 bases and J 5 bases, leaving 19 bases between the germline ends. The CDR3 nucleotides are TGTGCCAGCAGCTCTCTGGGTGGGTCCCGTATAGATACGCAGTATTTT. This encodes CASSSLGGSRIDTQYF.

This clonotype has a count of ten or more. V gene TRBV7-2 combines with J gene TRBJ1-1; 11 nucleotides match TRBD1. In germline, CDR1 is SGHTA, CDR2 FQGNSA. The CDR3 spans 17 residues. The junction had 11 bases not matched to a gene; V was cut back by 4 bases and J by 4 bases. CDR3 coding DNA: TGTGCCAGCAGCTCCCGGGACAGGGGGGGGATGGGCACTGAAGCTTTCTTT. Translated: CASSSRDRGGMGTEAFF.

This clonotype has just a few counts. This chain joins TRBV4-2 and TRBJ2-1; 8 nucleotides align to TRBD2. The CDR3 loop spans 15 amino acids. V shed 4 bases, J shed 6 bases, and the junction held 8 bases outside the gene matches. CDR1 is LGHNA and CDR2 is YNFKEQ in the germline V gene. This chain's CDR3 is CASSPLAGGLNEQFF. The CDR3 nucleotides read TGTGCCAGCAGCCCCCTTGCGGGGGGTCTCAATGAGCAGTTCTTC.

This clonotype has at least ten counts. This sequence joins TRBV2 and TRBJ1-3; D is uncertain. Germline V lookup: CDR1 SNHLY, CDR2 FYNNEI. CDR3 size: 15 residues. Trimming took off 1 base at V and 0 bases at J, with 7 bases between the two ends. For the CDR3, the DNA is TGTGCCAGCAGTGAAGGTCGGAGCTCTGGAAACACCATATATTTT. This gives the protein CASSEGRSSGNTIYF.

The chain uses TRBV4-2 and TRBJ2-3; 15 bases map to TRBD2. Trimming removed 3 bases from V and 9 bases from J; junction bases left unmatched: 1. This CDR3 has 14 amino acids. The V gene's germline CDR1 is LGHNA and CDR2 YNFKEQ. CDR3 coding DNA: TGTGCCAGCAGCCAGGGGACTAGCGGGGGGACGCAGTATTTT. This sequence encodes CASSQGTSGGTQYF.

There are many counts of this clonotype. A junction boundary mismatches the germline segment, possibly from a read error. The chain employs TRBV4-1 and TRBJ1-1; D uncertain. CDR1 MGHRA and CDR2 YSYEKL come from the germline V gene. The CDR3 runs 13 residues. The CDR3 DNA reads TGCGCCAGCAGCAAAGACGGAAACACTGAAGCTTTCTTT. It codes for CASSKDGNTEAFF.

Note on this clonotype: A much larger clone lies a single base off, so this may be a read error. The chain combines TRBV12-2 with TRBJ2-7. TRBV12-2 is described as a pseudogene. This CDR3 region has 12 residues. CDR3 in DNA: TGTGCAAGTCGCTTAATGAGCTACGTGCAGTACTTC. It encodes CASRLMSYVQYF.

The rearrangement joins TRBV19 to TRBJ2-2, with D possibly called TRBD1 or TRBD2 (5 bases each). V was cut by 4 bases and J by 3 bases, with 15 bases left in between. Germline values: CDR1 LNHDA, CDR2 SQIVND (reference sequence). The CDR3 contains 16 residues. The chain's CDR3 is CASSTPPGTDTGELFF. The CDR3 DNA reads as TGTGCCAGTAGTACCCCGCCCGGGACGGACACCGGGGAGCTGTTTTTT.

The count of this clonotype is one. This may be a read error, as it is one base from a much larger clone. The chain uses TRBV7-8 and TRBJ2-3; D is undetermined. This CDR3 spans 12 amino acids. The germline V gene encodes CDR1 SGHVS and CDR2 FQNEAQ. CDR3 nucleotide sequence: TGTGCCGGCAGCTTAAAAGGGGATACGCAGTATTTT. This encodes CAGSLKGDTQYF. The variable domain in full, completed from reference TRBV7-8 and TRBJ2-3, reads GAGVSQSPRYKVAKRGQDVALRCDPISGHVSLFWYQQALGQGPEFLTYFQNEAQLDKSGLPSDRFFAERPEGSVSTLKIQRTQQEDSAVYLCAGSLKGDTQYFGPGTRLTVL.

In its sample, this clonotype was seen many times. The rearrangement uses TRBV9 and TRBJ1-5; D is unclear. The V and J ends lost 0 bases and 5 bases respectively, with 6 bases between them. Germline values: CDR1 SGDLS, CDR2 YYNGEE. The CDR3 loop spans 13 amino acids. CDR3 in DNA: TGTGCCAGCAGCGTAGCTCCCCATCAGCCCCAGCATTTT. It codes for CASSVAPHQPQHF. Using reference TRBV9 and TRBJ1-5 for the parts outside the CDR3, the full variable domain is DSGVTQTPKHLITATGQRVTLRCSPRSGDLSVYWYQQSLDQGLQFLIQYYNGEERAKGNILERFSAQQFPDLHSELNLSSLELGDSALYFCASSVAPHQPQHFGDGTRLSIL.

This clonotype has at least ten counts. Here the CDR3 reads CASTATGQPGYEQYF. Written as DNA, the CDR3 is TGTGCCAGTACCGCCACGGGACAGCCGGGCTACGAGCAGTACTTC. V and J are TRBV19 and TRBJ2-7, with TRBD1 matching over 7 bases. Germline V CDR1 and CDR2: LNHDA, SQIVND (reference sequence). The CDR3 consists of 15 residues. The V and J ends lost 7 bases and 3 bases, in that order; junction bases with no gene match: 12.

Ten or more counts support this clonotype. The CDR3 region is CASSPRRNTGELFF. The CDR3 DNA sequence: TGTGCCAGCAGTCCGAGACGAAACACCGGGGAGCTGTTTTTT. The chain employs TRBV6-2 or TRBV6-3 and TRBJ2-2; D gene uncertain. Germline V gene lookup returns CDR1 MNHEY and CDR2 SVGEGT. V lost 5 bases, J lost 2 bases, and 9 bases lay in between. This CDR3 contains 14 residues.

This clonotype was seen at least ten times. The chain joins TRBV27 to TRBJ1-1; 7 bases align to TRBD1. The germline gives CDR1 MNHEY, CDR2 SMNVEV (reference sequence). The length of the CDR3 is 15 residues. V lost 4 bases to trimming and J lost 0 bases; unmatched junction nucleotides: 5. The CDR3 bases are TGTGCCAGCAGTTCCAACAGGGGAATGAACACTGAAGCTTTCTTT. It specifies CASSSNRGMNTEAFF.

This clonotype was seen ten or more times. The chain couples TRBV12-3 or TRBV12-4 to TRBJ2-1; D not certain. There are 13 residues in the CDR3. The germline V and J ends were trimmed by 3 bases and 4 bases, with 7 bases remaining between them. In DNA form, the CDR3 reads TGTGCCAGCAGTTTCGGCCGATACAATGAGCAGTTCTTC. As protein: CASSFGRYNEQFF.

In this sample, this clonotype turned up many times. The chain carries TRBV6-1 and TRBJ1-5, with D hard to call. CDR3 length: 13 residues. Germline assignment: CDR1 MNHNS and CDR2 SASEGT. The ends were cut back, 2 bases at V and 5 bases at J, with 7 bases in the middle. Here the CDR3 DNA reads TGTGCCAGCAGTGAAACGGGGTATCAGCCCCAGCATTTT. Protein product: CASSETGYQPQHF.

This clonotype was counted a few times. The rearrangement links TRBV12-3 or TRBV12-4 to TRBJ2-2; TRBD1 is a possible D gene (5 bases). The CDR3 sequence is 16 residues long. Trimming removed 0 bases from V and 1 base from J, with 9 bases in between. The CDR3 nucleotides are TGTGCCAGCAGTTTAGCGCAGGGCCGGAACACCGGGGAGCTGTTTTTT. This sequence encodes CASSLAQGRNTGELFF.

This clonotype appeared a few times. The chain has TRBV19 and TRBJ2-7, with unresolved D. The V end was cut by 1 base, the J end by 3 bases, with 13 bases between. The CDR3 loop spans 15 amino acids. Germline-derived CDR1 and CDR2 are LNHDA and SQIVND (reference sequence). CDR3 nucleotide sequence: TGTGCCAGTAGTATAGCCTATACAACAAACTACGAGCAGTACTTC. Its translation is CASSIAYTTNYEQYF.

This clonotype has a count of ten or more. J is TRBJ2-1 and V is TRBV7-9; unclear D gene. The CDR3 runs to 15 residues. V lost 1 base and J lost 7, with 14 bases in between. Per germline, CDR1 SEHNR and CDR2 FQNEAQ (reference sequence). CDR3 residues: CASSLVQELENEQFF. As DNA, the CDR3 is TGTGCCAGCAGCTTAGTTCAAGAACTGGAAAATGAGCAGTTCTTC.

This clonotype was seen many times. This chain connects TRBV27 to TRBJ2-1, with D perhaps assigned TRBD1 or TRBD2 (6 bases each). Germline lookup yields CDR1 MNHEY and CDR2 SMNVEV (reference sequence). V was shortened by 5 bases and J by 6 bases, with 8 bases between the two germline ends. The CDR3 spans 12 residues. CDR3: CASSRGANEQFF. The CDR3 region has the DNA TGTGCCAGCAGTAGGGGGGCCAATGAGCAGTTCTTC.

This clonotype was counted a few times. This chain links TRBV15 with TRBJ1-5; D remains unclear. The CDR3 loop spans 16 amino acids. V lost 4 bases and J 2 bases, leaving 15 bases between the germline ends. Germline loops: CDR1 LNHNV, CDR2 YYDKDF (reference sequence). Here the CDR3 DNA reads TGTGCCACCAGCACCTTTCGCGGGGAAGGCAATCAGCCCCAGCATTTT. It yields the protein CATSTFRGEGNQPQHF.

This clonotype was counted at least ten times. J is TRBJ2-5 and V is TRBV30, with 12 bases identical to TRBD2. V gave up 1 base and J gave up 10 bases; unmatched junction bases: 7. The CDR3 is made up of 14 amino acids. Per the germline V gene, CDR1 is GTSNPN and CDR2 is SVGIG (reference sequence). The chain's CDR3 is CAWSGVLAGGIQYF. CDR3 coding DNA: TGTGCCTGGAGTGGGGTCCTAGCGGGAGGGATCCAGTACTTC. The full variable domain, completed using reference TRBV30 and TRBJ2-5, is SQTIHQWPATLVQPVGSPLSLECTVEGTSNPNLYWYRQAAGRGLQLLFYSVGIGQISSEVPQNLSASRPQDRQFILSSKKLLLSDSGFYLCAWSGVLAGGIQYFGPGTRLLVL.

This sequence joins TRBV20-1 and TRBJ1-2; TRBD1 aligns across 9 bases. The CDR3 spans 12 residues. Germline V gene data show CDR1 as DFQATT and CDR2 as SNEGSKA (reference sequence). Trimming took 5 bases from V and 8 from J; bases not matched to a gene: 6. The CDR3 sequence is CSAEQGAHGYTF. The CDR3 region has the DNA TGCAGTGCTGAACAGGGGGCTCACGGCTACACCTTC.

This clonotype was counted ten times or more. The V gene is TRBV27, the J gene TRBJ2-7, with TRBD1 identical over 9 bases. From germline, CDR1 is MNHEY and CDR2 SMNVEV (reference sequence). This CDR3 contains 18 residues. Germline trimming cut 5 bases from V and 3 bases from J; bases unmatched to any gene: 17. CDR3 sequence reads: CASSARPPGQGGHYEQYF. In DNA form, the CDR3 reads TGTGCCAGCAGTGCACGCCCTCCGGGACAGGGAGGCCACTACGAGCAGTACTTC.

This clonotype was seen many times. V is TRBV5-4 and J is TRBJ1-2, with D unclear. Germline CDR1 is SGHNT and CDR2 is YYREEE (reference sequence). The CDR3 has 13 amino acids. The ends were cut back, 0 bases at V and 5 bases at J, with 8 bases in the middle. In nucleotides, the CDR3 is TGTGCCAGCAGCTTGGGGCAGAGGTATGGCTACACCTTC. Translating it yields CASSLGQRYGYTF.

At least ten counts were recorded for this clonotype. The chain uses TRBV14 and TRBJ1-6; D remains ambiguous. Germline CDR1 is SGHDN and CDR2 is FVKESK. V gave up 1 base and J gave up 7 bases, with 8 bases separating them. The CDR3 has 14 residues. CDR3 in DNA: TGTGCCAGCAGCCAAGGACTGCCGAATTCACCCCTCCACTTT. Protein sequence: CASSQGLPNSPLHF.

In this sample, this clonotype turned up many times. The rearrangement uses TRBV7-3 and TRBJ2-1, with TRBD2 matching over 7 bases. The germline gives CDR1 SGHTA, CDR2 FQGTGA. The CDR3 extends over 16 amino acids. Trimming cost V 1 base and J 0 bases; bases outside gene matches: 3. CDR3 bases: TGTGCCAGCAGCTTAAGGGGCGGGAGCTCCTACAATGAGCAGTTCTTC. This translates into CASSLRGGSSYNEQFF.

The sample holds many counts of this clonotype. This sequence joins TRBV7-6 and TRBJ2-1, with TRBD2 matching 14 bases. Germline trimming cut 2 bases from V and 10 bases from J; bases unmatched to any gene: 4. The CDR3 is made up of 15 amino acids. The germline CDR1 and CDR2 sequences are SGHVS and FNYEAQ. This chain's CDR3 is CASSLRTSGGHEQFF. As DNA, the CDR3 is TGTGCCAGCAGCTTAAGGACTAGCGGGGGGCACGAGCAGTTCTTC.

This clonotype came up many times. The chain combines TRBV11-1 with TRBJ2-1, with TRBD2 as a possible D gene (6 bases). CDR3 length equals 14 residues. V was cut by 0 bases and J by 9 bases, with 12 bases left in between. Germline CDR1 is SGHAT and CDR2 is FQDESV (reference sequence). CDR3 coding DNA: TGTGCCAGCAGCTTAGCGAGGGAGGTGGTTGAGCAGTTCTTC. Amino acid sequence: CASSLAREVVEQFF.

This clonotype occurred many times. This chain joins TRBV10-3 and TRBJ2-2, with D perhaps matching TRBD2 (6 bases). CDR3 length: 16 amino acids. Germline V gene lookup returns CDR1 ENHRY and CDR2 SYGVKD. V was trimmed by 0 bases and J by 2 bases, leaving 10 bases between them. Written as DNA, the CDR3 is TGTGCCATCAGTGAGTCGATAGCGGCTAACACCGGGGAGCTGTTTTTT. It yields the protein CAISESIAANTGELFF.